This passage covers 22 T cell receptor beta chains from one sample sequenced in a study of PD-1 blockade in classical Hodgkin lymphoma. Libraries were prepared by immunoSEQ multiplex PCR; TCRdb keeps only in-frame clonotypes and omits some of them. The table records tens of thousands of clones, 90% of them present only once. Time point reported: cycle 4 day 1 (C4D1), after more than five weeks of nivolumab. Relapses following autologous stem cell transplantation were seen in all patients, with brentuximab vedotin exposure varying. The sample here was peripheral blood mononuclear cells (PBMCs), taken before the fourth cycle of nivolumab. These receptors all come from a human donor with classical Hodgkin lymphoma.

The rearrangement joins TRBV7-9 to TRBJ2-5; D unresolved. Per germline, CDR1 SEHNR and CDR2 FQNEAQ (reference sequence). The germline V and J ends were trimmed by 1 base and 3 bases, with 18 bases remaining between them. CDR3 length equals 17 residues. CDR3 coding DNA: TGTGCCAGCAGCTTAGTCCCCGGACCCCCGACCAAAGAGACCCAGTACTTC. Translating gives CASSLVPGPPTKETQYF.

CDR3 sequence: CASSQEGDIYEQYF. The CDR3 DNA follows: TGCGCCAGCAGCCAAGAGGGCGACATTTACGAGCAGTACTTC. V is TRBV4-1 and J is TRBJ2-7; D uncertain. CDR3 size: 14 residues. V was clipped by 0 bases and J by 4 bases, with 10 bases between them. In germline, CDR1 is MGHRA, CDR2 YSYEKL.

The chain combines TRBV7-2 with TRBJ1-4, with D possibly matching TRBD1 (6 bases). CDR3 length: 13 amino acids. The V end lost 5 bases, the J end lost 4 bases, and 8 bases lay between the germline ends. CDR1 and CDR2 (germline): SGHTA, FQGNSA. DNA of the CDR3: TGTGCCAGCAGCCGGACAGATAATGAAAAACTGTTTTTT. Translated: CASSRTDNEKLFF. The entire variable domain, with the rest obtained from reference TRBV7-2 and TRBJ1-4, is as follows: GAGVSQSPSNKVTEKGKDVELRCDPISGHTALYWYRQSLGQGLEFLIYFQGNSAPDKSGLPSDRFSAERTGGSVSTLTIQRTQQEDSAVYLCASSRTDNEKLFFGSGTQLSVL.

This clone was seen a few times. The gene calls are TRBV7-9 and TRBJ1-1; unclear D gene. The CDR3 is 16 amino acids. Trimming took off 4 bases at V and 0 bases at J, with 15 bases between the two ends. Germline-derived CDR1 and CDR2 are SEHNR and FQNEAQ (reference sequence). In nucleotides, the CDR3 is TGTGCCAGCAGCTCCGGGCCGGGGTCCCTGAACACTGAAGCTTTCTTT. Protein: CASSSGPGSLNTEAFF.

This rearrangement joins TRBV4-2 to TRBJ2-3; 9 bases are a match to TRBD2. The CDR3 is made up of 17 amino acids. The germline V gene encodes CDR1 LGHNA and CDR2 YNFKEQ. Trimming cost V 5 bases and J 1 base; bases outside gene matches: 10. This CDR3 reads CASSERTSGWGTDTQYF. As DNA, the CDR3 is TGTGCCAGCAGCGAACGCACTAGCGGGTGGGGCACAGATACGCAGTATTTT.

V is TRBV7-2 and J is TRBJ2-5; 9 bases agree with TRBD2. V lost 5 bases, J lost 5 bases, and 15 bases stayed unmatched. CDR1 and CDR2 (germline): SGHTA, FQGNSA. The CDR3 spans 17 residues. CDR3 region: CASSPVISGGQGETQYF. The CDR3 region has the DNA TGTGCCAGCAGCCCCGTCATTAGCGGGGGCCAGGGGGAGACCCAGTACTTC.

The gene calls are TRBV27 and TRBJ1-1, with D perhaps TRBD1 (6 bases). CDR1 and CDR2 from the germline V gene are MNHEY and SMNVEV (reference sequence). Trimming removed 4 bases at V and 3 bases at J, with 18 bases between. This CDR3 contains 16 residues. The chain's CDR3 is CASSSPSGGWDTEAFF. In nucleotides, the CDR3 is TGTGCCAGCAGTTCCCCGAGCGGGGGCTGGGACACTGAAGCTTTCTTT.

The V and J genes are TRBV5-1 and TRBJ2-5; D unclear. Per germline, CDR1 SGHRS and CDR2 YFSETQ. The length of the CDR3 is 15 residues. Trimming took off 0 bases at V and 5 bases at J, with 14 bases between the two ends. CDR3 DNA: TGCGCCAGCAGCTTGGTAGTAGGTCCCCAGGAGACCCAGTACTTC. Translating it yields CASSLVVGPQETQYF. Together with reference TRBV5-1 and TRBJ2-5, the CDR3 gives the full variable domain: KAGVTQTPRYLIKTRGQQVTLSCSPISGHRSVSWYQQTPGQGLQFLFEYFSETQRNKGNFPGRFSGRQFSNSRSEMNVSTLELGDSALYLCASSLVVGPQETQYFGPGTRLLVL.

The rearrangement links TRBV30 to TRBJ2-5; D is unclear. Germline CDR1 is GTSNPN and CDR2 is SVGIG (reference sequence). The CDR3 extends over 12 amino acids. V lost 1 base and J 5 bases, leaving 8 bases between the germline ends. The CDR3 loop reads CAWSAGGETQYF. CDR3 nucleotide sequence: TGTGCCTGGAGTGCGGGTGGGGAGACCCAGTACTTC.

In this sample, this clone turned up once. The CDR3 region is CASSSFSYEQYF. The CDR3 DNA reads as TGTGCCAGCAGCTCTTTCTCCTACGAGCAGTACTTC. The V gene is TRBV7-6, the J gene TRBJ2-7; no clear D gene. The CDR3 totals 12 residues. V was cut by 4 bases and J by 0 bases, with 4 bases left in between. Germline V gene lookup returns CDR1 SGHVS and CDR2 FNYEAQ.

V and J are TRBV4-2 and TRBJ1-4; D uncertain. The V and J ends lost 4 bases and 0 bases respectively, with 18 bases between them. The CDR3 has 18 amino acids. The germline CDR1 and CDR2 sequences are LGHNA and YNFKEQ. The CDR3 is CASSPANQDEATNEKLFF. CDR3 coding DNA: TGTGCCAGCAGCCCTGCCAATCAGGACGAGGCAACTAATGAAAAACTGTTTTTT.

The V gene is TRBV21-1, the J gene TRBJ2-5. TRBV21-1 is marked as a pseudogene. The CDR3 contains 12 residues. This CDR3 is CASCCLKETQYF. The CDR3 nucleotides are TGTGCCAGCTGCTGCCTTAAAGAGACCCAGTACTTC.

This chain joins TRBV25-1 and TRBJ2-1, with 9 bases fitting TRBD2. Looked up from germline, CDR1 is MGHDK and CDR2 is SYGVNS. The trim removed 0 bases at V and 4 bases at J, leaving 10 bases unmatched. The CDR3 loop spans 18 amino acids. The CDR3 sequence: CASSEYLAGAVSYNEQFF. DNA for the CDR3: TGTGCCAGCAGTGAATATTTAGCGGGGGCCGTATCTTACAATGAGCAGTTCTTC.

The chain is built from TRBV6-5 and TRBJ2-1, with D tentatively TRBD1 (6 bases). Germline V gene lookup returns CDR1 MNHEY and CDR2 SVGAGI. With 5 bases removed from V and 8 bases from J, the gap between germline ends came to 13 bases. CDR3 size: 13 residues. The CDR3 sequence: CASSRPTGDEQFF. The DNA for the CDR3 is TGTGCCAGCAGTAGACCGACAGGCGATGAGCAGTTCTTC.

The CDR3 reads CATNRGANQPQHF. The CDR3 region has the DNA TGTGCCACTAACAGGGGGGCCAATCAGCCCCAGCATTTT. This chain uses TRBV19 with TRBJ1-5; 8 bases fit TRBD1. With 10 bases clipped from V and 3 bases from J, the junction kept 5 bases outside the gene matches. Per germline, CDR1 LNHDA and CDR2 SQIVND (reference sequence). This CDR3 is 13 amino acids long.

The chain uses TRBV14 and TRBJ1-2; D gene ambiguous. V lost 0 bases and J lost 6, with 23 bases in between. CDR3 length: 18 residues. Germline loops: CDR1 SGHDN, CDR2 FVKESK. The CDR3 DNA reads TGTGCCAGCAGCCAAGATTCAGAAACAGCCACGGTGGGCAATGGCTACACCTTC. Encoded protein: CASSQDSETATVGNGYTF.

The chain couples TRBV6-6 to TRBJ2-2; 9 nucleotides align to TRBD1. V gave up 6 bases and J gave up 5 bases; unmatched junction bases: 4. CDR3 length equals 14 residues. Germline-derived CDR1 and CDR2 are MNHNY and SVGAGI (reference sequence). The CDR3 loop reads CASRGQGPTGELFF. CDR3 coding DNA: TGTGCCAGCAGGGGACAGGGCCCAACCGGGGAGCTGTTTTTT.

As concerns this clone: Distinct nucleotide sequences in the sample also encode this CDR3. This chain connects TRBV19 to TRBJ1-6; 7 bases map to TRBD1. The ends lost 8 bases at V and 4 bases at J; junction bases unmatched: 11. This CDR3 has 16 amino acids. From germline, CDR1 is LNHDA and CDR2 SQIVND (reference sequence). In nucleotides, the CDR3 is TGTGCCAGTGGGGCGGGACGGGACAGTTATAATTCACCCCTCCACTTT. Encoded protein: CASGAGRDSYNSPLHF. Using reference TRBV19 and TRBJ1-6 for the parts outside the CDR3, the full variable domain is DGGITQSPKYLFRKEGQNVTLSCEQNLNHDAMYWYRQDPGQGLRLIYYSQIVNDFQKGDIAEGYSVSREKKESFPLTVTSAQKNPTAFYLCASGAGRDSYNSPLHFGNGTRLTVT.

The chain is built from TRBV21-1 and TRBJ2-3. TRBV21-1 counts as a pseudogene. The CDR3 extends over 22 amino acids. CDR3 residues: CASSKCPRFGVCDNTSTDTQYF. The CDR3 DNA follows: TGTGCCAGCAGCAAATGCCCCCGGTTTGGAGTCTGTGACAATACTAGCACAGATACGCAGTATTTT.

The rearrangement joins TRBV6-5 to TRBJ2-1; 9 nucleotides match TRBD1. V lost 6 bases to trimming and J lost 7 bases; unmatched junction nucleotides: 10. Germline CDR1 is MNHEY and CDR2 is SVGAGI. This CDR3 spans 15 amino acids. CDR3 DNA sequence: TGTGCCAGCAGGTTTGGGACAGGGTCTTTTAATGAGCAGTTCTTC. Residues: CASRFGTGSFNEQFF.

V usage is TRBV5-6 and J usage is TRBJ1-4; D is unclear. Looked up from germline, CDR1 is SGHDT and CDR2 is YYEEEE. The CDR3 loop spans 14 amino acids. Trimming pared 2 bases from V and 6 bases from J, leaving 11 bases between. Here the CDR3 DNA reads TGTGCCAGCAGCTTTGGGCCCTGGGATGAAAAACTGTTTTTT. It yields the protein CASSFGPWDEKLFF. The full variable domain, with the rest looked up from reference TRBV5-6 and TRBJ1-4, is DAGVTQSPTHLIKTRGQQVTLRCSPKSGHDTVSWYQQALGQGPQFIFQYYEEEERQRGNFPDRFSGHQFPNYSSELNVNALLLGDSALYLCASSFGPWDEKLFFGSGTQLSVL.

Note on this clone: Other DNA sequences in the sample encode the same CDR3. The CDR3 here is CASSVGDRGPYEQYF. The CDR3 DNA reads TGTGCCAGCAGCGTAGGAGACAGGGGGCCCTACGAGCAGTACTTC. The chain has TRBV9 and TRBJ2-7, with 10 bases that match TRBD1. There are 15 residues in the CDR3. Germline V gene data show CDR1 as SGDLS and CDR2 as YYNGEE. V lost 0 bases to trimming and J lost 2 bases; unmatched junction nucleotides: 2.